This record concerns one TCR beta chain sequence. This entry is derived from a study of CD8 T cells in Susac syndrome. Reverse transcription used about 0.45 to 1 ug RNA and random hexamers. TCRdb used MiXCR to reprocess the immunoSEQ multiplex PCR reads, holding one entry per CDR3 protein. The sample holds 250,000 to 300,000 distinct CDR3 sequences; roughly 85% are singletons and the top ten take around 0.12%. This CDR3 comprises 15 residues. V lost 3 bases, J lost 7 bases, and 13 bases stayed unmatched. Germline V CDR1 and CDR2: SGHNT, YYREEE (reference sequence). Specimen: CD8+ T cells from PBMCs. The receptor's source is a human donor with multiple sclerosis. V is TRBV5-4 and J is TRBJ2-7; TRBD2 aligns across 7 bases. In DNA form, the CDR3 reads TGTGCCAGCAGCTCCCGACTAGCCCGAGACCTGGAGCAGTACTTC. Translating gives CASSSRLARDLEQYF.